This record looks at one T cell receptor (beta chain) sequence and its context. This clone's antigen is unknown. No base qualities exist here, and no much larger clone lies one base off it. The CDR3 runs 14 amino acids, cysteine and phenylalanine included. CDR3 DNA is the only sequence kept; it has 42 bases, read in frame from the first base. The CDR1 and CDR2 encoded by the germline V gene are SGDLS and YYNGEE. V is cut by 3 bases and J by 8 bases, and the space between the germline ends is 14 bases. The sample belongs to a study of blood T cell repertoires in COVID-19 (TCRdb year 2020). With respect to the entire study: The collaborator samples originated in the United States, Italy and Spain and spanned the acute and convalescent phases of COVID-19. Samples were obtained from the ongoing ImmuneRACE study (first 160 participants) and from 1,000 to 1,500 subjects provided by 6 global collaborators. The dataset comprised deeply sampled blood TCRbeta repertoires from subjects exposed to, actively infected with, or recovered from COVID-19. Where available, HLA class I and class II types were taken from metadata supplied by the sample provider and were not determined by assay-based typing. A freely available public database, intended as a resource for researchers studying the immune response to SARS-CoV-2, is where the repertoires were released. Nearly every sample came with metadata listing a de-identified subject ID, COVID-19 status, age in years and sex. The prospective study material was composed of cDNA or gDNA derived from T cells, B-cell-depleted T cells, or PBMCs.

In the prospective study, participants were about 18 to 90 years old, resided in 25 or so geographic areas of the United States, and were enrolled through a virtual design. To assign participants to cohorts, the prospective study relied on clinical history that participants themselves reported in a screening survey and a study questionnaire. ImmuneRACE Cohort 3 recovered participants were defined by two consecutive negative NP/OP PCR tests, healthcare professional clearance, or symptom resolution. In the prospective study, mobile phlebotomists collected whole blood, serum and a nasopharyngeal or oropharyngeal swab from each participant. Additional blood draws and questionnaires over an approximately 2-month period could optionally be provided by prospective study participants. Prospective study blood samples were shipped either frozen or at room temperature before DNA extraction. The immunoSEQ Assay, a bias-controlled multiplex PCR, was used to amplify TCRbeta CDR3 regions from genomic DNA. Per the original workflow: The number of nucleated cells in each sample was estimated by amplification of reference gene primers within the assay. To quantify the absolute abundance of each unique TCRbeta CDR3 rearrangement, sequence reads were collapsed and filtered. For each sample, productive Simpson clonality was calculated by taking the square root of Simpson's diversity index across productive rearrangements. TCRdb took over this immuneACCESS table, retaining in-frame rearrangements with V and J assigned. Such tables are incomplete; in checked studies, under half of the missing clones stem from an unresolved V gene, and the remainder is unexplained. The V and J calls and clone size come from that table; D and trimming were worked out from the DNA. Within this sample are 300,000 or so clones, with about 88% of them counted one time only. The leading ten clones occupy over 0.8% of the sample.

The paper as a whole reports these results and caveats: The quantity of clinical and demographic metadata differed by source and by participant and was supplied without curation.

The sequence was collected from a woman between 25 and 40 years old who had recovered from COVID-19. Rearrangement joined TRBV9 to TRBJ1-4; TRBD1 is a possible D gene, resting on 5 matching bases. Sequenced: PBMCs or T cells enriched from blood (not recorded which). The CDR3 region reads CASSARQGGEKLFF. In nucleotide form, the sequence is TGTGCCAGCAGCGCGCGCCAGGGTGGGGAAAAACTGTTTTTT.